This T cell receptor beta chain appears in the sequencing data of a study of blood T cells in healthy people across ages. In its sample, this clonotype was seen once. Through a sample-barcoded 5' primer and a J-beta primer mix, a second PCR was run for roughly 6 to 11 cycles. TCRdb reprocessed the 5' RACE reads with MiXCR, giving one entry per CDR3 protein. The data contain around 1,100,000 distinct CDR3 sequences, 35% to 40% of them singletons. The CDR3 loop spans 14 amino acids. Looked up from germline, CDR1 is DFQATT and CDR2 is SNEGSKA (reference sequence). The J segment lost 5 bases and the V segment lost 5 bases, leaving 10 bases of the junction unmatched.

The chain has TRBV20-1 and TRBJ2-5; 8 positions match TRBD1. The sequencing sample was made of blood. The source is a man between 18 and 35 years old in good health. In nucleotides, the CDR3 is TGCAGTGCTGGAAGCGGACAGGGAATGGAGACCCAGTACTTC. Protein sequence: CSAGSGQGMETQYF.